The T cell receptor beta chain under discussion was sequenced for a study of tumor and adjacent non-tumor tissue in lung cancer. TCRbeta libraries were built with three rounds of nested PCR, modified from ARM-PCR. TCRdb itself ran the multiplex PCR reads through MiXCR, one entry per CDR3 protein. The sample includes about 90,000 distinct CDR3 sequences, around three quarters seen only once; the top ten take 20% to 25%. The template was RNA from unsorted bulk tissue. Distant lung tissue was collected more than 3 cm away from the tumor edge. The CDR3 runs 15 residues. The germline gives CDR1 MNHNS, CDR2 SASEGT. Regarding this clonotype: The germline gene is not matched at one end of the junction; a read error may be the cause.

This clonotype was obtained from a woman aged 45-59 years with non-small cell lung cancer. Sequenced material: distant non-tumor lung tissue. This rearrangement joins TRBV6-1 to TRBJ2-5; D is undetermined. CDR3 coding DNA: TGTGTCAGCAGTGAATGGTTGTCTATGTCAGAGACCCAGTACTTC. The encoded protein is CVSSEWLSMSETQYF.